Each of the 31 T cell receptor beta chains below was sequenced from the same sample in a study of blood T cell repertoires in COVID-19 (dated by TCRdb to about 2020). The method was the immunoSEQ multiplex PCR assay. The source is immuneACCESS, and TCRdb retained only in-frame sequences with V and J called. Part of the clones is not carried over; for the studies checked, unresolved V genes explain less than half of this, and the remainder is unexplained. For this sample there are about 260,000 clones; about nine tenths appear just once. The ten largest account for under 4.5% of the sample. The sequenced material came from peripheral blood. The receptors derive from a man aged 60-69 years who had recovered from COVID-19.

V is TRBV6-6 and J is TRBJ1-2; D is ambiguous. CDR3 length equals 11 residues. CDR1 MNHNY and CDR2 SVGAGI come from the germline V gene (reference sequence). The germline V and J ends were trimmed by 0 bases and 8 bases, with 4 bases remaining between them. This chain's CDR3 is CASSYSEGYTF. CDR3 DNA: TGTGCCAGCAGTTACTCGGAGGGCTACACCTTC.

This chain connects TRBV24-1 to TRBJ1-2, with 8 positions matching TRBD1. CDR3 length: 14 residues. Germline assignment: CDR1 KGHDR and CDR2 SFDVKD. The V and J ends lost 2 bases and 7 bases, in that order; junction bases with no gene match: 5. The CDR3 reads CATSDSDRGGGYTF. CDR3 nucleotide sequence: TGTGCCACCAGTGATTCAGACAGGGGAGGTGGCTACACCTTC.

This clone was recorded once. The chain recombines TRBV7-2 with TRBJ2-6; perhaps TRBD1 as D (5 bases). The V gene lost 5 bases and the J gene lost 8 bases, with 13 bases spanning the gap. The CDR3 is 14 residues long. CDR1 is SGHTA, CDR2 FQGNSA, per germline. Here the CDR3 DNA reads TGTGCCAGCAGCATCAGGGCTAGGTCCAACGTCCTGACTTTC. This gives the protein CASSIRARSNVLTF.

The genes are TRBV6-5 and TRBJ2-1, with D possibly TRBD2 on 5 matching bases. V shed 7 bases and J shed 5 bases, with 15 bases lying between them. CDR1 MNHEY and CDR2 SVGAGI come from the germline V gene. This CDR3 is 14 amino acids long. The CDR3 region is CASTQGWGDNEQFF. CDR3 bases: TGTGCCAGCACCCAAGGGTGGGGAGACAATGAGCAGTTCTTC.

The J gene is TRBJ2-2, the V gene TRBV27; TRBD1 matches at 7 bases. Trimming removed 6 bases from V and 1 base from J; junction bases left unmatched: 8. The CDR3 consists of 16 residues. In germline, CDR1 is MNHEY, CDR2 SMNVEV (reference sequence). CDR3 sequence: CASRLTGTVNTGELFF. The CDR3 nucleotides are TGTGCCAGCAGACTGACCGGGACAGTGAACACCGGGGAGCTGTTTTTT.

The CDR3 sequence: CASSQDRVYGYTF. CDR3 bases: TGTGCCAGTAGTCAGGACAGGGTCTATGGCTACACCTTC. The chain is built from TRBV19 and TRBJ1-2; 8 nucleotides align to TRBD1. CDR1 and CDR2 (germline): LNHDA, SQIVND (reference sequence). V lost 5 bases, J lost 4 bases, and 3 bases stayed unmatched. The CDR3 has 13 residues.

The rearrangement uses TRBV6-5 and TRBJ2-7, with 8 bases fitting TRBD1. The germline V gene has CDR1 MNHEY and CDR2 SVGAGI. The CDR3 extends over 16 amino acids. V trimming: 2 bases; J trimming: 3 bases; junction bases outside the gene matches: 9. Here the CDR3 reads CASSYRGQGLSYEQYF. In DNA, the CDR3 is TGTGCCAGCAGTTACCGAGGACAGGGATTAAGCTACGAGCAGTACTTC.

The chain is built from TRBV18 and TRBJ2-2, with D perhaps TRBD1 (5 bases). The CDR3 totals 14 residues. Trimming took off 8 bases at V and 2 bases at J, with 12 bases between the two ends. Germline assignment: CDR1 KGHSH and CDR2 LQKENI. Here the CDR3 reads CASPQGVNTGELFF. The CDR3 nucleotides read TGTGCCAGCCCCCAGGGCGTAAACACCGGGGAGCTGTTTTTT.

The gene calls are TRBV9 and TRBJ1-2; D might be TRBD1 (5 bases). Germline CDR1 reads SGDLS; CDR2 reads YYNGEE. Trimming took 4 bases from V and 0 from J, leaving 13 bases between them. There are 15 residues in the CDR3. The DNA for the CDR3 is TGTGCCAGCAGCCCGCTGGGGGGGGCTAACTATGGCTACACCTTC. Protein sequence: CASSPLGGANYGYTF. Supplemented by reference TRBV9 and TRBJ1-2, the full variable domain reads DSGVTQTPKHLITATGQRVTLRCSPRSGDLSVYWYQQSLDQGLQFLIQYYNGEERAKGNILERFSAQQFPDLHSELNLSSLELGDSALYFCASSPLGGANYGYTFGSGTRLTVV.

This chain joins TRBV20-1 and TRBJ2-5, with 8 bases aligning to TRBD2. The CDR3 runs to 14 residues. Germline lookup yields CDR1 DFQATT and CDR2 SNEGSKA (reference sequence). Losses at the gene ends were 3 bases for V and 6 bases for J; bases not matched to a gene: 9. CDR3: CSASKMTSVQTQYF. The CDR3 coding sequence is TGCAGTGCTAGTAAAATGACTAGCGTGCAGACCCAGTACTTC.

The table lists this clone with a few counts. The chain uses TRBV27 and TRBJ1-2; D call uncertain. The CDR3 is 14 residues long. V lost 2 bases and J 3 bases, leaving 10 bases between the germline ends. Germline loops: CDR1 MNHEY, CDR2 SMNVEV (reference sequence). In nucleotides, the CDR3 is TGTGCCAGCAGTTTAAGAGGCGGGTACTATGGCTACACCTTC. Translation gives CASSLRGGYYGYTF.

This rearrangement joins TRBV5-1 to TRBJ1-1; D remains ambiguous. Germline V gene sequence: CDR1 SGHRS, CDR2 YFSETQ. This CDR3 has 15 residues. Trimming removed 6 bases at V and 1 base at J, with 16 bases between. Here the CDR3 DNA reads TGCGCCAGCACCCCCGAGGGAGGGTCGAACACTGAAGCTTTCTTT. It translates to CASTPEGGSNTEAFF.

The chain couples TRBV25-1 to TRBJ2-3, with 9 nucleotides matching TRBD2. V lost 2 bases, J lost 0 bases, and 9 bases stayed unmatched. The CDR3 spans 18 residues. Per germline, CDR1 MGHDK and CDR2 SYGVNS. The CDR3 reads CASSEGTRAGGSTDTQYF. In DNA, the CDR3 is TGTGCCAGCAGTGAAGGAACGAGAGCGGGGGGTAGCACAGATACGCAGTATTTT.

This chain links TRBV11-3 with TRBJ2-6, with 8 nucleotides matching TRBD1. The germline gives CDR1 SGHNT, CDR2 YENEEA. The CDR3 sequence is 16 residues long. The V segment lost 3 bases and the J segment 2 bases; nucleotides outside the gene matches: 3. This CDR3 is CASSFGQGAGANVLTF. The CDR3 bases are TGTGCCAGCAGCTTTGGACAGGGTGCTGGGGCCAACGTCCTGACTTTC.

The chain recombines TRBV4-2 with TRBJ2-7, with 7 bases that match TRBD1. The CDR3 spans 15 residues. V shed 0 bases, J shed 2 bases, and the junction held 4 bases outside the gene matches. Germline V gene sequence: CDR1 LGHNA, CDR2 YNFKEQ. The CDR3 sequence: CASSQETGQTYEQYF. The CDR3, as DNA: TGTGCCAGCAGCCAAGAAACGGGACAGACCTACGAGCAGTACTTC.

J is TRBJ2-5 and V is TRBV9; 12 nucleotides agree with TRBD2. Germline CDR1 is SGDLS and CDR2 is YYNGEE. The junction had 1 base not matched to a gene; V was cut back by 5 bases and J by 5 bases. The CDR3 sequence is 13 residues long. For the CDR3, the DNA is TGTGCCAGCAGAGGGACTAGCGGGGAGACCCAGTACTTC. It codes for CASRGTSGETQYF.

This clone has a handful of counts. In DNA form, the CDR3 reads TGTGCCAGCAGCTCCCCTGGGGGCTTCGATGGCTACACCTTC. Encoded protein: CASSSPGGFDGYTF. The rearrangement links TRBV7-9 to TRBJ1-2; weak D call: TRBD1 (6 bases). Per the germline V gene, CDR1 is SEHNR and CDR2 is FQNEAQ (reference sequence). V lost 4 bases to trimming and J lost 6 bases, with 15 bases between them. The CDR3 loop spans 14 amino acids.

This clone has just one count. The rearrangement joins TRBV27 to TRBJ1-5; 9 bases match TRBD1. The CDR3 length is 16 residues. J was trimmed by 8 bases and V by 3 bases; bases with no gene match: 11. Looked up from germline, CDR1 is MNHEY and CDR2 is SMNVEV (reference sequence). The CDR3 nucleotides read TGTGCCAGCAGTTTGACCCAAGGACAGGGGTTGAAGCCCCAGCATTTT. Protein: CASSLTQGQGLKPQHF.

This clone has just a few counts. This rearrangement joins TRBV7-9 to TRBJ1-2; the match to TRBD1 covers 11 bases. CDR1 is SEHNR and CDR2 is FQNEAQ in the germline V gene (reference sequence). With 5 bases clipped from V and 5 bases from J, the junction kept 10 bases outside the gene matches. The CDR3 spans 16 residues. The CDR3, as DNA: TGTGCCAGCAGCGACGGACAGGGGGCACATTGGTATGGCTACACCTTC. This encodes CASSDGQGAHWYGYTF.

This clone has just one count. V and J are TRBV7-2 and TRBJ1-2, with 8 bases fitting TRBD1. This CDR3 has 16 amino acids. The V segment lost 3 bases and the J segment 7 bases; nucleotides outside the gene matches: 13. CDR1 and CDR2 from the germline V gene are SGHTA and FQGNSA. The CDR3 bases are TGTGCCAGCAGCTTCACAATTATAGGACAGGGAGGTGGCTACACCTTC. Translation: CASSFTIIGQGGGYTF.

The J gene is TRBJ1-5, the V gene TRBV7-9; maybe TRBD1 (5 bases). From germline, CDR1 is SEHNR and CDR2 FQNEAQ (reference sequence). Trimming stripped 0 bases from V and 7 bases from J, with 16 bases between. The length of the CDR3 is 16 residues. The CDR3 here is CASSLADQGSGQPQHF. CDR3 sequence (DNA): TGTGCCAGCAGCTTAGCGGACCAGGGTTCTGGACAGCCCCAGCATTTT. Filled out from reference TRBV7-9 and TRBJ1-5, the complete variable domain reads DTGVSQNPRHKITKRGQNVTFRCDPISEHNRLYWYRQTLGQGPEFLTYFQNEAQLEKSRLLSDRFSAERPKGSFSTLEIQRTEQGDSAMYLCASSLADQGSGQPQHFGDGTRLSIL.

This rearrangement joins TRBV15 to TRBJ1-2; 10 bases map to TRBD1. After removal of 7 bases from V and 8 bases from J, the junction contained 10 bases not matched to a gene. The CDR3 is 14 amino acids. Germline V gene lookup returns CDR1 LNHNV and CDR2 YYDKDF (reference sequence). CDR3 sequence reads: CATTLTGGLRGYTF. Written as DNA, the CDR3 is TGTGCCACCACCCTGACAGGGGGCCTACGAGGCTACACCTTC.

The chain links TRBV27 to TRBJ1-6, with a tentative D call TRBD1 (6 bases). Trimming took 6 bases from V and 1 from J, leaving 10 bases between them. This CDR3 spans 15 amino acids. In germline, CDR1 is MNHEY, CDR2 SMNVEV (reference sequence). The DNA for the CDR3 is TGTGCCAGCAGGGAACAGGGTTCCTATAATTCACCCCTCCACTTT. Its translation: CASREQGSYNSPLHF.

For this clone: In the same sample, other DNA sequences code for this CDR3. The rearrangement joins TRBV25-1 to TRBJ2-7, with 10 bases matching TRBD1. The V segment lost 6 bases and the J segment 6 bases; nucleotides outside the gene matches: 5. CDR3 length equals 13 residues. Germline V gene sequence: CDR1 MGHDK, CDR2 SYGVNS. CDR3 sequence: CASRFGQGGEQYF. The CDR3 DNA reads TGTGCCAGCAGATTCGGACAGGGGGGCGAGCAGTACTTC.

This chain links TRBV7-9 with TRBJ1-1; 10 bases match TRBD1. V gave up 2 bases and J gave up 7 bases; unmatched junction bases: 7. The CDR3 has 15 amino acids. Germline CDR1 SEHNR, CDR2 FQNEAQ (reference sequence). In DNA form, the CDR3 reads TGTGCCAGCAGCTTATCTAGGACAGGGGGTGTTGAAGCTTTCTTT. Its protein product is CASSLSRTGGVEAFF.

Details on this clone: Compared with germline, one end of the junction differs, possibly owing to a read error. This CDR3 is also generated by other DNA sequences in the sample. This chain links TRBV11-2 with TRBJ2-7; TRBD2 matches 7 bases. CDR1 and CDR2 (germline): SGHAT, FQNNGV. The CDR3 length is 17 residues. The CDR3: CASSLGSGGLSSYEQYF. DNA of the CDR3: TGTGCCAGCAGTTTAGGGTCGGGGGGTCTTAGCTCCTACGAGCAGTACTTC.

The CDR3 DNA sequence: TGTGCCAGCAGCTTGAGAGGGGGCCTGGATGGCTACACCTTC. Amino acid sequence: CASSLRGGLDGYTF. The chain joins TRBV7-9 to TRBJ1-2, with 7 bases lining up with TRBD1. The CDR3 is made up of 14 amino acids. With 3 bases clipped from V and 6 bases from J, the junction kept 7 bases outside the gene matches. The germline gives CDR1 SEHNR, CDR2 FQNEAQ (reference sequence).

The rearrangement links TRBV19 to TRBJ1-2, with D uncertain. The germline V gene encodes CDR1 LNHDA and CDR2 SQIVND (reference sequence). This CDR3 comprises 13 residues. Trimming left V 5 bases short and J 4 bases short, with 11 bases between. For the CDR3, the DNA is TGTGCCAGTAGTGAGGGTGGCAGCTATGGCTACACCTTC. This translates into CASSEGGSYGYTF.

As DNA, the CDR3 is TGTGCCAGCAGCTTTACGGGAGTCAGCACAGATACGCAGTATTTT. Amino acids: CASSFTGVSTDTQYF. V usage is TRBV7-3 and J usage is TRBJ2-3; D perhaps matches TRBD2 (6 bases). This CDR3 region has 15 residues. Germline CDR1 is SGHTA and CDR2 is FQGTGA. Trimming removed 3 bases from V and 0 bases from J, with 10 bases in between.

V usage is TRBV2 and J usage is TRBJ1-2; 8 bases agree with TRBD1. CDR1 and CDR2 (germline): SNHLY, FYNNEI. This CDR3 has 15 residues. The junction had 4 bases not matched to a gene; V was cut back by 1 base and J by 3 bases. DNA of the CDR3: TGTGCCAGCAGTGAAGGACAGGGGATCGACTATGGCTACACCTTC. Translation: CASSEGQGIDYGYTF.

V and J are TRBV5-1 and TRBJ1-2, with 7 bases fitting TRBD1. Germline lookup yields CDR1 SGHRS and CDR2 YFSETQ. After removal of 4 bases from V and 4 bases from J, the junction contained 7 bases not matched to a gene. This CDR3 comprises 14 residues. The CDR3 nucleotides read TGCGCCAGCAGCAGAGAGACAGGGTCCTATGGCTACACCTTC. Amino acids: CASSRETGSYGYTF. The full variable domain, in which reference TRBV5-1 and TRBJ1-2 provide the parts outside the CDR3, is KAGVTQTPRYLIKTRGQQVTLSCSPISGHRSVSWYQQTPGQGLQFLFEYFSETQRNKGNFPGRFSGRQFSNSRSEMNVSTLELGDSALYLCASSRETGSYGYTFGSGTRLTVV.